The 3 T cell receptor delta chains reported below all come from one sample, sequenced in a study of gamma-delta T cells after stem cell transplantation (dated by TCRdb to the mid-2010s). Library prep was done by RT-PCR. Sequencer: Illumina MiSeq. The public reads were reprocessed by TCRdb using CATT, and rows of matching DNA were later combined. This sample is represented by 950 to 1,200 delta-chain clones; about 13% of them were singletons. Around 54% of the sample is held by the ten biggest clonotypes. Material for sequencing was gamma-delta T cells. All receptors derive from a human donor. It is not recorded whose cells these are; they may come from a transplant donor.

The genes are TRDV2 and TRDJ1; D is perhaps TRDD3 (5 bases). Trimming took off 1 base at V and 0 bases at J, with 20 bases between the two ends. CDR1 is GEAIGNYY, CDR2 EKD, per germline. The CDR3 sequence is 18 residues long. CDR3 residues: CACDTAGIRPLYTDKLIF. CDR3 DNA sequence: TGTGCCTGTGACACTGCGGGTATACGGCCCTTGTACACCGATAAACTCATCTTT.

On this clone: The junction departs from the called germline gene at one end, perhaps through a read error. Other nucleotide sequences in the sample specify the same CDR3. CDR3 bases: TGTGCCTGTGACACCGTTTCCAACACCGATAAACTCATTTTT. Amino acid sequence: CACDTVSNTDKLIF. The chain carries TRDV2 and TRDJ1; no clear D gene. Germline CDR1 GEAIGNYY, CDR2 EKD. There are 14 residues in the CDR3.

A few counts support this clone. The chain carries TRDV2 and TRDJ3; 12 nucleotides agree with TRDD3. The CDR3 consists of 21 residues. Trimming at V came to 3 bases and at J to 3 bases, leaving 14 bases not matched to a gene. Germline assignment: CDR1 GEAIGNYY and CDR2 EKD. The CDR3 loop is CACDPPSRLGDTGWDTRQMFF. The CDR3 nucleotides read TGTGCCTGTGACCCCCCTTCTCGACTGGGGGATACTGGCTGGGACACCCGACAGATGTTTTTC.